Shown below are 11 T cell receptor beta chains from a single sample sequenced in a study of OX40 agonist ivuxolimab in advanced cancers. Sequencing was performed with immunoSEQ multiplex PCR; in TCRdb, only in-frame clones are kept and a portion is missing. This table has 76,000 or so clones, 85% to 90% appearing once. The material sequenced was CD4+ or CD8+ T cells sorted from blood, taken in a trial of the OX40 agonist ivuxolimab. The receptors were sampled from an adult with an advanced solid tumor such as melanoma, head and neck, liver or kidney cancer.

The chain links TRBV10-2 to TRBJ2-7, with a tentative D call TRBD1 (6 bases). Trimming left V 2 bases short and J 3 bases short, with 8 bases between. CDR1 is WSHSY and CDR2 is SAAADI in the germline V gene. CDR3 size: 13 residues. This CDR3 is CASSENRVYEQYF. CDR3 nucleotide sequence: TGCGCCAGCAGTGAGAACAGGGTCTACGAGCAGTACTTC.

CDR3 sequence reads: CAWTSGANTGELFF. For the CDR3, the DNA is TGTGCCTGGACTAGCGGAGCGAACACCGGGGAGCTGTTTTTT. The V gene is TRBV30, the J gene TRBJ2-2, with 7 bases aligning to TRBD2. This CDR3 is 14 amino acids long. V trimming: 4 bases; J trimming: 0 bases; junction bases outside the gene matches: 2. Germline CDR1 reads GTSNPN; CDR2 reads SVGIG (reference sequence).

This rearrangement joins TRBV9 to TRBJ1-4; D ambiguous. CDR1 and CDR2 (germline): SGDLS, YYNGEE. With 4 bases removed from V and 4 bases from J, the gap between germline ends came to 14 bases. CDR3 size: 15 residues. CDR3 sequence reads: CASSTTPEGNEKLFF. CDR3 DNA: TGTGCCAGCAGCACCACCCCCGAGGGTAATGAAAAACTGTTTTTT.

This clone appeared a single time. This chain uses TRBV10-3 with TRBJ2-5; 8 nucleotides line up with TRBD1. The end of the DNA fits TRBJ2-7 better, so the J call may be wrong. This CDR3 comprises 11 residues. Germline V gene lookup returns CDR1 ENHRY and CDR2 SYGVKD. CDR3 sequence (DNA): TGTGCCGGAGGGACAGGCTACGAGCAGTACTTC. It yields the protein CAGGTGYEQYF.

The V gene is TRBV18, the J gene TRBJ2-1; 7 bases map to TRBD2. The CDR3 is made up of 15 amino acids. The ends lost 5 bases at V and 8 bases at J; junction bases unmatched: 12. Germline V gene sequence: CDR1 KGHSH, CDR2 LQKENI. The CDR3: CASSWEWAREDEQFF. CDR3 bases: TGTGCCAGCTCATGGGAGTGGGCCCGGGAGGATGAGCAGTTCTTC.

The gene calls are TRBV7-9 and TRBJ2-1, with 12 bases that match TRBD2. J gave up 5 bases and V 5 bases, and 4 bases lay outside the gene matches. Per the germline V gene, CDR1 is SEHNR and CDR2 is FQNEAQ (reference sequence). The CDR3 sequence is 15 residues long. The CDR3 DNA reads as TGTGCCAGCAGCCAACTAGCGGGAGGTAACAATGAGCAGTTCTTC. Its protein is CASSQLAGGNNEQFF.

V usage is TRBV6-5 and J usage is TRBJ2-7; D is possibly TRBD1 or TRBD2 (5 bases each). The CDR3 spans 15 residues. Deletions cut 6 bases from V and 0 bases from J, with 15 bases between. Germline lookup yields CDR1 MNHEY and CDR2 SVGAGI. DNA of the CDR3: TGTGCCAGCAGCCCCCAATTTGGGGGCTCCTACGAGCAGTACTTC. This sequence encodes CASSPQFGGSYEQYF.

This clone was counted once. The chain employs TRBV5-4 and TRBJ2-3; 14 bases map to TRBD2. V lost 5 bases and J lost 7; bases outside the gene matches: 12. Looked up from germline, CDR1 is SGHNT and CDR2 is YYREEE (reference sequence). There are 17 residues in the CDR3. DNA for the CDR3: TGTGCCAGCAGATCGACTAGCGGGAGGGCTCCAATACATACGCAGTATTTT. Protein sequence: CASRSTSGRAPIHTQYF.

Note on this clone: Different DNA sequences within this sample yield the same CDR3. The chain has TRBV13 and TRBJ2-3; 12 bases are a match to TRBD2. J lost 5 bases, V lost 3 bases, and 0 bases had no gene match. The CDR3 length is 14 residues. Germline V gene lookup returns CDR1 PRHDT and CDR2 FYEKMQ (reference sequence). CDR3 loop: CASSLGLAGDTQYF. The CDR3 region has the DNA TGTGCCAGCAGCTTGGGACTAGCGGGAGATACGCAGTATTTT.

This clone was recorded once. V and J are TRBV7-2 and TRBJ2-5; 7 bases are shared with TRBD2. The V gene end was trimmed by 7 bases and the J gene end by 7 bases; junction bases not matched to a gene: 3. Germline lookup yields CDR1 SGHTA and CDR2 FQGNSA. This CDR3 region has 11 residues. CDR3 nucleotides: TGTGCCAGCATCTCGGGGGGGACCCAGTACTTC. This codes for CASISGGTQYF.

V usage is TRBV27 and J usage is TRBJ2-4; 10 bases are shared with TRBD1. The CDR3 runs 18 residues. Germline CDR1 and CDR2: MNHEY and SMNVEV (reference sequence). V was clipped by 2 bases and J by 1 base; unmatched bases: 8. The DNA for the CDR3 is TGTGCCAGCAGTTTAACCGGACAGGGGGACGGGGCCAAAAACATTCAGTACTTC. Translated, it gives CASSLTGQGDGAKNIQYF.